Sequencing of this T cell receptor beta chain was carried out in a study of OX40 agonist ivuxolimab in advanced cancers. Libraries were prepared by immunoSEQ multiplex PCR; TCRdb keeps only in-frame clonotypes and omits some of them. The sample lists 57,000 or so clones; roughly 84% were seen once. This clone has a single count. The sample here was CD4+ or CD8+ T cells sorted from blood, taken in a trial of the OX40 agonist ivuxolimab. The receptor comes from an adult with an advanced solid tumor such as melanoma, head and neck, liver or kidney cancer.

The CDR3 DNA reads TGTGCCAGTGACCGGGGAGGCCATCCCCCTTACGAGCAGTACTTC. Residues: CASDRGGHPPYEQYF. The chain couples TRBV6-5 to TRBJ2-7, with D perhaps TRBD2 (6 bases). Between the trimmed V and J ends, which lost 9 bases and 4 bases, there was a span of 22 bases. Germline V CDR1 and CDR2: MNHEY, SVGAGI. CDR3 size: 15 residues.